This T cell receptor beta chain was observed in a study of human CD8 memory T cell subsets. TPEX cells, early memory CD8+ T cells with exhausted-like traits, were CCR7+ PD-1+ TIGIT+. The CDR3 loop spans 13 amino acids. CDR1 is LGHNA, CDR2 YNFKEQ, per germline. The study's findings and limits: The stem-like memory and precursor exhausted T cell populations displayed similarly high diversity, which was not the case for effector memory cells.

The TCR beta sequencing libraries came from UMI-labeled 5' RACE. TCRdb reprocessed the 5' RACE reads and reports one entry per CDR3 protein, with no DNA. This sample contains almost 7,500 distinct CDR3 sequences. As to this clonotype: Antigen specificity is unknown.

Specimen: CD8+ T cells from PBMCs. The sequence derives from a human donor in good health. The chain recombines TRBV4-2 with TRBJ1-2. This CDR3 is CASSQDNPDGYTF.